A selection of T cell receptor beta chains follows, all from one sample in a study of blood T cell repertoires in COVID-19. Some clones are missing from TCRdb's copy, which holds only in-frame ones; the method was immunoSEQ multiplex PCR. The sample lists more than 95,000 clones; 69% were seen once. The sequenced material came from peripheral blood. The receptors were sampled from a woman in her sixties or seventies with acute or convalescent COVID-19. The CDR3 runs from the conserved cysteine through the conserved F or W. The order of the fields is D gene, clone size, J gene, CDR3 length, V gene, CDR3 protein, CDR3 DNA. The D gene is left open where the match is weak. Clone size is shown for a subset of rows, as once, few, many or a class of expanded clone.

TRBD1 once TRBJ2-2 15 TRBV13 CASSLTGENTGELFF TGTGCCAGCAGCTTAACAGGGGAGAACACCGGGGAGCTGTTTTTT
TRBD1 NA TRBJ1-2 12 TRBV20-1 CSASRTGYGYTF TGCAGTGCTAGTCGGACAGGGTATGGCTACACCTTC
TRBD1 NA TRBJ1-1 15 TRBV29-1 CSATPGQGLNTEAFF TGCAGCGCTACTCCGGGACAGGGGTTGAACACTGAAGCTTTCTTT
NA NA TRBJ1-1 14 TRBV6-1 CASSKGGTNTEAFF TGTGCCAGCTCTAAAGGGGGTACAAACACTGAAGCTTTCTTT
TRBD1 NA TRBJ1-1 15 TRBV5-1 CASSLMGQVNTEAFF TGCGCCAGCAGCTTGATGGGACAGGTGAACACTGAAGCTTTCTTT
TRBD1 NA TRBJ1-1 13 TRBV3-1/TRBV3-2 CASSHPQGQGAFF TGTGCCAGCAGTCATCCGCAAGGACAGGGTGCTTTCTTT
NA NA TRBJ2-7 15 TRBV4-3 CASSLRGGAGYEQYF TGCGCCAGCAGCCTAAGGGGGGGGGCCGGGTACGAGCAGTACTTC
TRBD1 many TRBJ1-5 18 TRBV5-6 CASSSRRRQGGSNQPQHF TGTGCCAGCAGCTCCCGGCGAAGACAGGGCGGAAGCAATCAGCCCCAGCATTTT
TRBD2 many TRBJ2-3 18 TRBV27 CASSLSRLAGSSTDTQYF TGTGCCAGCAGTTTATCCCGACTAGCGGGATCTAGCACAGATACGCAGTATTTT
TRBD1 NA TRBJ1-5 14 TRBV19 CASSVRQGGQPQHF TGTGCCAGTAGTGTCCGACAGGGGGGTCAGCCCCAGCATTTT
TRBD1 NA TRBJ1-2 18 TRBV7-8 CASSLAGAVQGAKGGYTF TGTGCCAGCAGCTTAGCGGGAGCTGTCCAGGGGGCGAAGGGTGGCTACACCTTC
NA NA TRBJ2-6 16 TRBV10-3 CAITDTGFSGANVLTF TGTGCCATCACAGACACGGGATTCTCTGGGGCCAACGTCCTGACTTTC
TRBD1 NA TRBJ1-3 14 TRBV6-5 CASSKTGEGNTIYF TGTGCCAGCAGTAAGACAGGGGAGGGAAACACCATATATTTT
NA NA TRBJ1-6 18 TRBV6-1 CASSEFRAFSAGNSPLHF TGTGCCAGCAGTGAATTTAGAGCCTTTTCCGCGGGCAATTCACCCCTCCACTTT
NA NA TRBJ2-1 17 TRBV29-1 CSVPGTHSITSYNEQFF TGCAGCGTCCCCGGGACACATTCCATAACCTCCTACAATGAGCAGTTCTTC